The 8 T cell receptor beta chains below were found in one sample sequenced in a study of OX40 agonist ivuxolimab in advanced cancers. TCRdb's table, derived via immunoSEQ multiplex PCR, lists solely in-frame clones and lacks some. Among around 120,000 clones, around 87% were seen once, and the ten largest hold 0.55% to 0.7%. This sample comprised CD4+ or CD8+ T cells sorted from blood, obtained in a trial of the OX40 agonist ivuxolimab. The receptors here all came from an adult with an advanced solid tumor such as melanoma, head and neck, liver or kidney cancer.

This chain connects TRBV5-4 to TRBJ2-3, with TRBD1 matching over 8 bases. The J segment lost 1 base and the V segment lost 5 bases, leaving 6 bases of the junction unmatched. CDR1 SGHNT and CDR2 YYREEE come from the germline V gene (reference sequence). This CDR3 comprises 15 residues. CDR3 residues: CASSLGQGGTDTQYF. The DNA of the CDR3 is TGTGCCAGCAGTTTAGGACAGGGAGGCACAGATACGCAGTATTTT.

The V call is TRBV4-1, the J call TRBJ2-7, with D possibly being TRBD1 (6 bases). V was cut by 3 bases and J by 2 bases, with 14 bases left in between. This CDR3 region has 15 residues. Germline CDR1 is MGHRA and CDR2 is YSYEKL. CDR3 amino acids: CASSQVDRSAYEQYF. The CDR3 DNA is TGCGCCAGCAGCCAGGTGGACAGATCGGCCTACGAGCAGTACTTC.

This rearrangement joins TRBV28 to TRBJ1-5; tentative D call: TRBD1 (5 bases). CDR1 is MDHEN and CDR2 is SYDVKM in the germline V gene. This CDR3 has 15 amino acids. V lost 3 bases and J lost 2, with 11 bases in between. The CDR3 loop reads CASSFGGMGNQPQHF. Here the CDR3 DNA reads TGTGCCAGCAGTTTCGGGGGAATGGGCAATCAGCCCCAGCATTTT.

The rearrangement joins TRBV9 to TRBJ2-7; 11 bases align to TRBD1. The junction had 11 bases not matched to a gene; V was cut back by 3 bases and J by 6 bases. From germline, CDR1 is SGDLS and CDR2 YYNGEE. The CDR3 length is 16 residues. The DNA of the CDR3 is TGTGCCAGCAGCGCCGGATGGGACAGGGGGGGCCTCGAGCAGTACTTC. As protein: CASSAGWDRGGLEQYF.

The CDR3 protein is CASSPDGNTGELFF. The CDR3 bases are TGTGCCAGCAGCCCCGACGGAAACACCGGGGAGCTGTTTTTT. The chain combines TRBV7-9 with TRBJ2-2, with unresolved D. Deletions cut 5 bases from V and 2 bases from J, with 9 bases between. The CDR3 consists of 14 residues. Germline V gene lookup returns CDR1 SEHNR and CDR2 FQNEAQ (reference sequence).

V is TRBV29-1 and J is TRBJ2-7; 10 nucleotides align to TRBD1. CDR1 SQVTM and CDR2 ANQGSEA come from the germline V gene. The ends lost 4 bases at V and 3 bases at J; junction bases unmatched: 3. The CDR3 is 13 residues long. The chain's CDR3 is CSVAGQGFYEQYF. The CDR3 region has the DNA TGCAGCGTTGCGGGACAGGGGTTCTACGAGCAGTACTTC.

A single count supports this clone. The chain joins TRBV7-2 to TRBJ2-5; 11 bases map to TRBD2. Germline values: CDR1 SGHTA, CDR2 FQGNSA. V trimming: 5 bases; J trimming: 6 bases; junction bases outside the gene matches: 8. CDR3 length equals 15 residues. This chain's CDR3 is CASSRASGGWQTQYF. The CDR3, as DNA: TGTGCCAGCAGCCGGGCTAGCGGGGGGTGGCAGACCCAGTACTTC.

The chain joins TRBV9 to TRBJ1-5; possible D gene TRBD1, 6 bases. CDR3 length: 15 residues. Trimming left V 0 bases short and J 5 bases short, with 12 bases between. Germline V gives CDR1 SGDLS, CDR2 YYNGEE. CDR3 sequence reads: CASSVAGRGDQPQHF. The CDR3 bases are TGTGCCAGCAGCGTAGCGGGCAGGGGAGATCAGCCCCAGCATTTT.